Each of the 19 T cell receptor beta chains below was sequenced from the same sample in a study of Ad26.COV2.S vaccination and SARS-CoV-2 variants. Method: immunoSEQ multiplex PCR; TCRdb's copy keeps in-frame clones and lacks some. The table lists 150,000 to 200,000 clones, around 90% of them singletons, with about 5.5% in the top ten. This specimen consisted of peripheral blood, obtained after recovery from COVID-19. These receptors were obtained from a human donor who had recovered from COVID-19.

The CDR3 DNA sequence: TGTGCCAGCAGCGGGGGGAACTCCTACGAGCAGTACTTC. Amino acid sequence: CASSGGNSYEQYF. This rearrangement joins TRBV9 to TRBJ2-7; D could derive from TRBD1 or TRBD2 (5 bases each). The germline V gene encodes CDR1 SGDLS and CDR2 YYNGEE. The CDR3 runs to 13 residues. V lost 3 bases and J lost 0, with 7 bases in between.

The chain is built from TRBV5-5 and TRBJ2-7; D remains ambiguous. The CDR3 has 19 residues. Per germline, CDR1 SGHKS and CDR2 YYEKEE (reference sequence). Trimming removed 3 bases at V and 3 bases at J, with 28 bases between. The CDR3 region is CASSSLVGRRFISHYEQYF. The CDR3 DNA is TGTGCCAGCAGCTCCCTGGTTGGCCGAAGATTTATCTCCCACTACGAGCAGTACTTC.

This clone was seen just once. Different DNA sequences within this sample yield the same CDR3. This chain connects TRBV19 to TRBJ1-1; D remains ambiguous. This CDR3 comprises 13 residues. Trimming shortened V by 3 bases and J by 1 base, and 6 bases separated the two germline ends. Germline CDR1 is LNHDA and CDR2 is SQIVND (reference sequence). The DNA of the CDR3 is TGTGCCAGTAGTATTGAGAGGAACACTGAAGCTTTCTTT. Residues: CASSIERNTEAFF.

J is TRBJ1-4 and V is TRBV2, with D perhaps matching TRBD1 (6 bases). Germline CDR1 and CDR2: SNHLY and FYNNEI. The CDR3 consists of 15 residues. V was cut by 4 bases and J by 5 bases, with 14 bases left in between. The CDR3 DNA is TGTGCCAGCAGTGCGACGGGGGCGAGGAATGAAAAACTGTTTTTT. Translating it yields CASSATGARNEKLFF.

This clone appeared once. The chain joins TRBV27 to TRBJ2-7; 11 bases line up with TRBD2. This CDR3 contains 15 residues. Germline V gives CDR1 MNHEY, CDR2 SMNVEV (reference sequence). The junction had 1 base not matched to a gene; V was cut back by 1 base and J by 2 bases. CDR3 sequence: CASSLLAGGPYEQYF. The CDR3 region has the DNA TGTGCCAGCAGTTTATTAGCGGGGGGGCCCTACGAGCAGTACTTC.

The chain joins TRBV12-3 or TRBV12-4 to TRBJ1-6; D uncertain. V shed 8 bases and J shed 7 bases, with 12 bases lying between them. The CDR3 covers 13 residues. The CDR3 loop reads CASGQNTNSPLHF. In DNA, the CDR3 is TGTGCCAGCGGCCAGAATACGAATTCACCCCTCCACTTT.

V is TRBV1 and J is TRBJ1-2. TRBV1 is reported as a pseudogene. This CDR3 region has 16 residues. CDR3 bases: TGCACCACTAGGGGACTTCGCTTCGGGGAATTTTATGGCTACACCTTC. Translating gives CTTRGLRFGEFYGYTF.

The chain links TRBV7-2 to TRBJ2-3; a weak D match, TRBD2 (5 bases). Germline-derived CDR1 and CDR2 are SGHTA and FQGNSA. This CDR3 contains 11 residues. V was cut by 5 bases and J by 7 bases, with 7 bases left in between. The CDR3 DNA follows: TGTGCCAGCAGCGGAGGTTATACGCAGTATTTT. This gives the protein CASSGGYTQYF.

The rearrangement uses TRBV25-1 and TRBJ2-3, with D possibly TRBD2 on 6 matching bases. V shed 8 bases and J shed 2 bases, with 14 bases lying between them. Germline CDR1 reads MGHDK; CDR2 reads SYGVNS. The length of the CDR3 is 14 residues. This CDR3 reads CASGLWDSTDTQYF. The DNA for the CDR3 is TGTGCCAGCGGCCTTTGGGACTCCACAGATACGCAGTATTTT.

The V call is TRBV6-5, the J call TRBJ2-3, with 8 bases aligning to TRBD1. This CDR3 spans 14 amino acids. The junction had 9 bases not matched to a gene; V was cut back by 5 bases and J by 8 bases. Germline CDR1 reads MNHEY; CDR2 reads SVGAGI. CDR3 coding DNA: TGTGCCAGCAGTCAGGGGGCTGTTTGGGGTACGCAGTATTTT. This gives the protein CASSQGAVWGTQYF.

The J gene is TRBJ2-7, the V gene TRBV5-1, with D perhaps TRBD2 (6 bases). Germline V gene sequence: CDR1 SGHRS, CDR2 YFSETQ. V was shortened by 2 bases and J by 1 base, with 10 bases between the two germline ends. The CDR3 extends over 14 amino acids. The chain's CDR3 is CASSFAAGSYEQYF. In nucleotides, the CDR3 is TGCGCCAGCAGCTTTGCGGCGGGGTCCTACGAGCAGTACTTC. The entire variable domain, with the rest obtained from reference TRBV5-1 and TRBJ2-7, is as follows: KAGVTQTPRYLIKTRGQQVTLSCSPISGHRSVSWYQQTPGQGLQFLFEYFSETQRNKGNFPGRFSGRQFSNSRSEMNVSTLELGDSALYLCASSFAAGSYEQYFGPGTRLTVT.

The chain uses TRBV5-1 and TRBJ2-5, with D possibly TRBD1 on 6 matching bases. Germline-derived CDR1 and CDR2 are SGHRS and YFSETQ. V was shortened by 0 bases and J by 2 bases, with 11 bases between the two germline ends. The CDR3 sequence is 15 residues long. CDR3 nucleotides: TGCGCCAGCAGCTTGGGGCCAGGGGAGCAAGAGACCCAGTACTTC. It codes for CASSLGPGEQETQYF.

This clone was counted only a few times. V is TRBV12-5 and J is TRBJ2-3; D remains ambiguous. Trimming stripped 1 base from V and 0 bases from J, with 2 bases between. The CDR3 loop spans 13 amino acids. Germline CDR1 is LGHNT and CDR2 is FRNRAP. Written as DNA, the CDR3 is TGTGCTAGTGGTTTGGGTAGCACAGATACGCAGTATTTT. This codes for CASGLGSTDTQYF.

CDR3: CASSEGDRGYGYTF. The CDR3 region has the DNA TGTGCCAGCAGTGAAGGGGACAGGGGGTATGGCTACACCTTC. The chain is built from TRBV25-1 and TRBJ1-2; TRBD1 aligns across 11 bases. V lost 2 bases and J lost 5; bases outside the gene matches: 1. CDR3 size: 14 residues. From germline, CDR1 is MGHDK and CDR2 SYGVNS.

Comments on this clone: One end of the junction fails to match germline, which may point to a read error. The chain recombines TRBV6-1 with TRBJ2-7, with D possibly matching TRBD2 (6 bases). There are 16 residues in the CDR3. Looked up from germline, CDR1 is MNHNS and CDR2 is SASEGT. CDR3: CASREGPGLEVYEQYF. The CDR3 nucleotides are TGTGCCAGCAGAGAAGGCCCGGGACTGGAAGTCTACGAGCAGTACTTC.

The rearrangement links TRBV12-5 to TRBJ2-1; 13 bases are a match to TRBD2. CDR3 length: 17 residues. The junction had 11 bases not matched to a gene; V was cut back by 5 bases and J by 7 bases. Germline V gene data show CDR1 as LGHNT and CDR2 as FRNRAP. The CDR3 DNA reads as TGTGCTAGTGGTGCCGGGACTAGCGGGACCGAGGGGAATGAGCAGTTCTTC. It encodes CASGAGTSGTEGNEQFF.

The rearrangement uses TRBV9 and TRBJ2-7; weak D call: TRBD2 (6 bases). Germline-derived CDR1 and CDR2 are SGDLS and YYNGEE. The CDR3 contains 15 residues. Trimming removed 4 bases at V and 4 bases at J, with 18 bases between. The chain's CDR3 is CASSPGGTPSYEQYF. The CDR3 bases are TGTGCCAGCAGCCCTGGCGGGACCCCATCGTACGAGCAGTACTTC.

This clone was observed once. V gene TRBV10-1 combines with J gene TRBJ2-2; D perhaps matches TRBD2 (6 bases). Trimming took 6 bases from V and 6 from J, leaving 11 bases between them. Germline CDR1 and CDR2: WNHNN and SYGVQD (reference sequence). The CDR3 runs to 13 residues. In DNA form, the CDR3 reads TGCGCCAGCAGCATAACGGGAGCCGGGGAGCTGTTTTTT. Translated: CASSITGAGELFF.

J is TRBJ2-2 and V is TRBV10-1; 7 bases match TRBD1. Trimming took 0 bases from V and 3 from J; bases not matched to a gene: 7. Germline V lookup: CDR1 WNHNN, CDR2 SYGVQD (reference sequence). This CDR3 has 17 amino acids. CDR3 region: CASSESPGTDHTGELFF. The DNA of the CDR3 is TGCGCCAGCAGTGAGTCGCCGGGGACAGATCACACCGGGGAGCTGTTTTTT.